Below, 21 T cell receptor beta chains from the same sample are listed, as sequenced in a study of cytomegalovirus exposure and HLA in healthy donors. The PCR contained 60 Vbeta and 13 Jbeta primers. Only in-frame clones appear in the TCRdb table, and some are missing; sequencing was by immunoSEQ multiplex PCR. The sample lists fewer than 200,000 clones; roughly 85% were seen once. The sample taken for sequencing was PBMCs. The receptor set was obtained from a man aged 25-40 years in good health and CMV-seropositive.

The CDR3 DNA reads TGCAGCGTTGCCGGACGGGGGTCCGGGGAGCTGTTTTTT. It specifies CSVAGRGSGELFF. The chain uses TRBV29-1 and TRBJ2-2, with TRBD2 as a possible D gene (6 bases). Germline loops: CDR1 SQVTM, CDR2 ANQGSEA. V was shortened by 4 bases and J by 6 bases, with 12 bases between the two germline ends. The CDR3 has 13 residues.

This chain joins TRBV4-3 and TRBJ1-1; possible D gene TRBD1, 5 bases. This CDR3 is 14 amino acids long. Germline V gene lookup returns CDR1 LGHNA and CDR2 YSLEER. V was pared by 3 bases and J by 0 bases, with 8 bases between. The CDR3 DNA is TGCGCCAGCAGCCATGCAGGGCTGAACACTGAAGCTTTCTTT. Protein: CASSHAGLNTEAFF.

Turning to this clone: The sample contains more than one DNA sequence encoding this CDR3. The J gene is TRBJ2-7, the V gene TRBV7-9, with TRBD1 as a possible D gene (6 bases). Trimming shortened V by 3 bases and J by 3 bases, and 12 bases separated the two germline ends. Germline CDR1 SEHNR, CDR2 FQNEAQ (reference sequence). The CDR3 sequence is 14 residues long. CDR3 nucleotides: TGTGCCAGCAGCTTGGGGCAGGGGAACTACGAGCAGTACGTC. This codes for CASSLGQGNYEQYV.

The V call is TRBV14, the J call TRBJ2-3; D perhaps matches TRBD2 (6 bases). Looked up from germline, CDR1 is SGHDN and CDR2 is FVKESK. CDR3 length: 15 amino acids. V was trimmed by 0 bases and J by 0 bases, leaving 7 bases between them. CDR3 amino acids: CASSQDRGSTDTQYF. CDR3 coding DNA: TGTGCCAGCAGCCAAGACCGGGGGAGCACAGATACGCAGTATTTT.

This rearrangement joins TRBV7-2 to TRBJ2-3; D remains ambiguous. The CDR3 is 15 residues long. The V end lost 3 bases, the J end lost 6 bases, and 16 bases lay between the germline ends. CDR1 and CDR2 (germline): SGHTA, FQGNSA. The CDR3 DNA reads as TGTGCCAGCAGCTTTAGGCAGCGTAGGCCGGATACGCAGTATTTT. Protein product: CASSFRQRRPDTQYF. Based on the CDR3 plus reference TRBV7-2 and TRBJ2-3, the full variable domain is GAGVSQSPSNKVTEKGKDVELRCDPISGHTALYWYRQSLGQGLEFLIYFQGNSAPDKSGLPSDRFSAERTGGSVSTLTIQRTQQEDSAVYLCASSFRQRRPDTQYFGPGTRLTVL.

The chain has TRBV12-5 and TRBJ2-7; D is possibly TRBD2 (5 bases). This CDR3 has 15 amino acids. Germline CDR1 reads LGHNT; CDR2 reads FRNRAP. Trimming cost V 5 bases and J 0 bases, with 14 bases left between them. The CDR3 reads CASGPGRRASYEQYF. The CDR3 bases are TGTGCTAGTGGTCCCGGAAGGCGGGCCTCCTACGAGCAGTACTTC.

The gene calls are TRBV30 and TRBJ2-5; 9 bases map to TRBD1. J lost 2 bases, V lost 3 bases, and 16 bases had no gene match. The germline V gene encodes CDR1 GTSNPN and CDR2 SVGIG (reference sequence). The CDR3 has 18 amino acids. CDR3 coding DNA: TGTGCCTGGAGGAAATCACCTGGGGACAGGGAGGTTCAAGAGACCCAGTACTTC. It encodes CAWRKSPGDREVQETQYF.

The chain recombines TRBV19 with TRBJ2-5, with 8 nucleotides matching TRBD2. CDR1 and CDR2 from the germline V gene are LNHDA and SQIVND (reference sequence). J was trimmed by 5 bases and V by 3 bases; bases with no gene match: 11. The CDR3 totals 16 residues. CDR3 loop: CASSIRGGRVQETQYF. The CDR3 DNA reads TGTGCCAGTAGTATCCGGGGGGGGCGCGTCCAGGAGACCCAGTACTTC.

The chain joins TRBV7-2 to TRBJ2-3, with D tentatively TRBD2 (6 bases). Per the germline V gene, CDR1 is SGHTA and CDR2 is FQGNSA. Trimming cost V 3 bases and J 4 bases, with 14 bases left between them. The CDR3 is made up of 15 amino acids. CDR3 coding DNA: TGTGCCAGCAGCTTGGGACTTTCACGGGCAGATACGCAGTATTTT. Its protein product is CASSLGLSRADTQYF. Using reference TRBV7-2 and TRBJ2-3 for the parts outside the CDR3, the full variable domain is GAGVSQSPSNKVTEKGKDVELRCDPISGHTALYWYRQSLGQGLEFLIYFQGNSAPDKSGLPSDRFSAERTGGSVSTLTIQRTQQEDSAVYLCASSLGLSRADTQYFGPGTRLTVL.

This clone is a singleton in its sample. One end of the junction fails to match germline, which may point to a read error. The rearrangement uses TRBV7-9 and TRBJ2-1, with D perhaps matching TRBD2 (6 bases). Germline V gene data show CDR1 as SEHNR and CDR2 as FQNEAQ (reference sequence). The CDR3 is made up of 13 amino acids. The CDR3 spells CSSSLTSKDEQFF. CDR3 nucleotide sequence: TGTTCCAGCAGCCTAACTAGCAAAGATGAGCAGTTCTTC.

The chain is built from TRBV6-5 and TRBJ1-5, with TRBD1 identical over 7 bases. The CDR3 consists of 14 residues. Germline CDR1 and CDR2: MNHEY and SVGAGI. J lost 3 bases, V lost 4 bases, and 3 bases had no gene match. CDR3 protein: CASSSRGDNQPQHF. In nucleotides, the CDR3 is TGTGCCAGCAGTTCCAGGGGGGACAATCAGCCCCAGCATTTT.

The chain links TRBV19 to TRBJ2-7; a possible D gene is TRBD1 (7 bases). The CDR3 has 15 amino acids. The germline V and J ends were trimmed by 3 bases and 2 bases, with 14 bases remaining between them. Germline V gene lookup returns CDR1 LNHDA and CDR2 SQIVND (reference sequence). CDR3 nucleotide sequence: TGTGCCAGTAGTATCAGACAGGGAGGAACCTACGAGCAGTACTTC. Translated: CASSIRQGGTYEQYF. Using reference TRBV19 and TRBJ2-7 for the parts outside the CDR3, the full variable domain is DGGITQSPKYLFRKEGQNVTLSCEQNLNHDAMYWYRQDPGQGLRLIYYSQIVNDFQKGDIAEGYSVSREKKESFPLTVTSAQKNPTAFYLCASSIRQGGTYEQYFGPGTRLTVT.

The chain links TRBV27 to TRBJ2-2, with 11 bases matching TRBD2. Losses at the gene ends were 0 bases for V and 6 bases for J; bases not matched to a gene: 15. The CDR3 length is 20 residues. Germline-derived CDR1 and CDR2 are MNHEY and SMNVEV (reference sequence). The CDR3 nucleotides read TGTGCCAGCAGTTTATCGGCGCCTAGCGGGAGGTATCAAGCCGCCGGGGAGCTGTTTTTT. This sequence encodes CASSLSAPSGRYQAAGELFF.

The J gene is TRBJ1-5, the V gene TRBV7-2, with a tentative D call TRBD1 (6 bases). Germline CDR1 SGHTA, CDR2 FQGNSA. The CDR3 covers 15 residues. V lost 3 bases and J 9 bases, leaving 18 bases between the germline ends. The CDR3 coding sequence is TGTGCCAGCAGCTTGGGCAGTAAGTCAGGGGCGCCCCAGCATTTT. It is translated as CASSLGSKSGAPQHF.

The V call is TRBV5-1, the J call TRBJ2-7; 8 bases match TRBD2. The CDR3 is 13 residues long. The V segment lost 0 bases and the J segment 9 bases; nucleotides outside the gene matches: 5. Looked up from germline, CDR1 is SGHRS and CDR2 is YFSETQ. CDR3 bases: TGCGCCAGCAGCTTGGTGGTAGCGGGAACGCAGTACGTC. It codes for CASSLVVAGTQYV.

The J gene is TRBJ1-5, the V gene TRBV14, with a possible D match to TRBD1 (6 bases). The CDR3 is made up of 13 amino acids. V was trimmed by 1 base and J by 7 bases, leaving 8 bases between them. The germline V gene has CDR1 SGHDN and CDR2 FVKESK. The CDR3 protein is CASSQAQGQPQHF. In DNA, the CDR3 is TGTGCCAGCAGCCAAGCACAGGGACAGCCCCAGCATTTT.

The chain recombines TRBV23-1 with TRBJ2-2; 9 bases map to TRBD2. TRBV23-1 is noted as an ORF with a role that remains uncertain. The V gene end was trimmed by 7 bases and the J gene end by 0 bases; junction bases not matched to a gene: 21. The CDR3 loop spans 21 amino acids. The CDR3 sequence is CASTLGSWREGPDANTGELFF. CDR3 nucleotide sequence: TGCGCCAGCACCCTGGGAAGCTGGCGGGAGGGCCCTGATGCGAACACCGGGGAGCTGTTTTTT.

The chain recombines TRBV5-4 with TRBJ2-5; 8 bases map to TRBD2. The CDR3 is 16 amino acids. CDR1 and CDR2 from the germline V gene are SGHNT and YYREEE (reference sequence). With 2 bases clipped from V and 10 bases from J, the junction kept 16 bases outside the gene matches. The CDR3, as DNA: TGTGCCAGCAGCTTACGTCACGGGAGGGACAAGAGGAGCCAGTACTTC. Its translation is CASSLRHGRDKRSQYF.

This clone was detected only once. This chain links TRBV14 with TRBJ1-4; D remains ambiguous. The CDR3 is made up of 14 amino acids. V lost 0 bases and J 6 bases, leaving 8 bases between the germline ends. Per the germline V gene, CDR1 is SGHDN and CDR2 is FVKESK. CDR3 loop: CASSQDFEDEKLFF. The DNA for the CDR3 is TGTGCCAGCAGCCAAGATTTTGAGGATGAAAAACTGTTTTTT.

This chain joins TRBV7-9 and TRBJ2-3; tentatively, D is TRBD2 (5 bases). CDR1 and CDR2 from the germline V gene are SEHNR and FQNEAQ (reference sequence). V lost 1 base to trimming and J lost 0 bases, with 11 bases between them. The CDR3 has 16 residues. The CDR3 DNA is TGTGCCAGCAGCTTAGTCGGCGGGTATAGCACAGATACGCAGTATTTT. Encoded protein: CASSLVGGYSTDTQYF.

This clone was found once. The CDR3 coding sequence is TGTGCCAGCAGCTTTGGACTAGCGGGAGATCAAGAGACCCAGTACTTC. It yields the protein CASSFGLAGDQETQYF. This chain connects TRBV5-4 to TRBJ2-5, with TRBD2 matching over 13 bases. The CDR3 has 16 amino acids. Germline V lookup: CDR1 SGHNT, CDR2 YYREEE (reference sequence). V lost 2 bases and J lost 2; bases outside the gene matches: 3. Looking up the rest from reference TRBV5-4 and TRBJ2-5 gives the full variable domain: ETGVTQSPTHLIKTRGQQVTLRCSSQSGHNTVSWYQQALGQGPQFIFQYYREEENGRGNFPPRFSGLQFPNYSSELNVNALELDDSALYLCASSFGLAGDQETQYFGPGTRLLVL.